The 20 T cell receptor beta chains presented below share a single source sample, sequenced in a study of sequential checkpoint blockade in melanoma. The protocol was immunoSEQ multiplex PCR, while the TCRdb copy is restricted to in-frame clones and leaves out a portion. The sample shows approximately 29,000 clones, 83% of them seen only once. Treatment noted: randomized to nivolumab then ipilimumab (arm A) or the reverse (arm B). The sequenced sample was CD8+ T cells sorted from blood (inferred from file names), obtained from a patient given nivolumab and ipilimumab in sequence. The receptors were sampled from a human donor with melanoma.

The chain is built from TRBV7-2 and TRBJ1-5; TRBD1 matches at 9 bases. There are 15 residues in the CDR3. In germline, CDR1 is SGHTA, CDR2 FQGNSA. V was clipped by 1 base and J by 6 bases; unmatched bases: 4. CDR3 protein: CASSLGTGASQPQHF. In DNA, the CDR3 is TGTGCCAGCAGCTTAGGGACAGGGGCGAGTCAGCCCCAGCATTTT.

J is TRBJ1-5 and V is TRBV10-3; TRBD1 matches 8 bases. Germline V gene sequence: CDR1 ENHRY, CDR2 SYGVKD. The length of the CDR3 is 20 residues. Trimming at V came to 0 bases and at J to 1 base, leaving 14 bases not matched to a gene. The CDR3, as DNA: TGTGCCATCAGTGAGTCCCCCGGGGCAGGGGGCGAGAAAAGCAATCAGCCCCAGCATTTT. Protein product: CAISESPGAGGEKSNQPQHF.

The CDR3, as DNA: TGTGCCAGCAGTTTAGCGGGGGGGTACGAGCAGTACTTC. Encoded protein: CASSLAGGYEQYF. This chain joins TRBV9 and TRBJ2-5, with TRBD2 matching over 11 bases. The end of the DNA is better explained by TRBJ2-7, so the J call may be wrong. The CDR3 spans 13 residues. Germline-derived CDR1 and CDR2 are SGDLS and YYNGEE.

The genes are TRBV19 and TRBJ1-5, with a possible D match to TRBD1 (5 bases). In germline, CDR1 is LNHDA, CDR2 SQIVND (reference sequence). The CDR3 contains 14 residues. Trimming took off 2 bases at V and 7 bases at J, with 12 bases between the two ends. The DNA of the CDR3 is TGTGCCAGTAGTATAAGGTATGCAGGGCAGCCCCAGCATTTT. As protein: CASSIRYAGQPQHF.

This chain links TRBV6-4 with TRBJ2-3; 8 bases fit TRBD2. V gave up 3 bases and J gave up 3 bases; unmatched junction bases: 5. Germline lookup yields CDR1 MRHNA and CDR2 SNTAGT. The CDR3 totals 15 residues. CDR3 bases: TGTGCCAGCAGTGATCGGGGGGGCGTTACAGATACGCAGTATTTT. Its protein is CASSDRGGVTDTQYF.

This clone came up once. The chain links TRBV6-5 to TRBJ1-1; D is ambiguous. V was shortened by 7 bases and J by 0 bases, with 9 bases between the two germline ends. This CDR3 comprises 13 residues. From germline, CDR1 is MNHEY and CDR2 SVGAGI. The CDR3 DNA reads TGTGCCAGCACCCTTACTTTGAACACTGAAGCTTTCTTT. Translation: CASTLTLNTEAFF.

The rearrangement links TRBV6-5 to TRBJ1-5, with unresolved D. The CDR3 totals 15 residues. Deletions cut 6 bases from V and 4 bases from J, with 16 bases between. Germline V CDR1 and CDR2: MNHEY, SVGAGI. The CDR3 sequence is CASSRGRGENQPQHF. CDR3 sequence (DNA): TGTGCCAGCAGCCGAGGACGGGGAGAGAATCAGCCCCAGCATTTT.

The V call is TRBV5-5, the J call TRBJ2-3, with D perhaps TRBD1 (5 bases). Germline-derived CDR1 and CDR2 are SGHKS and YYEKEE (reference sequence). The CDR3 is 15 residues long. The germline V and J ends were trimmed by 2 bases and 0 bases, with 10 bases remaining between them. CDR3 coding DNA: TGTGCCAGCAGCTTCACAGGTGCTAGCACAGATACGCAGTATTTT. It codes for CASSFTGASTDTQYF.

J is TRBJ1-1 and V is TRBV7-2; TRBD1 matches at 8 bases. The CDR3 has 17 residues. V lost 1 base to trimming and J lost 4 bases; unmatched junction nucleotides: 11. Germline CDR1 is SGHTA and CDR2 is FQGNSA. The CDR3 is CASSLGGQGAKGTEAFF. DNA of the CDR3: TGTGCCAGCAGCTTAGGGGGGCAGGGGGCTAAGGGCACTGAAGCTTTCTTT.

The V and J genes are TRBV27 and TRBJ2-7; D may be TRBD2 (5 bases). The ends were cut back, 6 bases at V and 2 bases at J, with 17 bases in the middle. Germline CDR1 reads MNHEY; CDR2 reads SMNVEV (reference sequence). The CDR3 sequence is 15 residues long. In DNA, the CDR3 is TGTGCCAGCAGCCCACTAGGAGTCGCGGCCTACGAGCAGTACTTC. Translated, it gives CASSPLGVAAYEQYF.

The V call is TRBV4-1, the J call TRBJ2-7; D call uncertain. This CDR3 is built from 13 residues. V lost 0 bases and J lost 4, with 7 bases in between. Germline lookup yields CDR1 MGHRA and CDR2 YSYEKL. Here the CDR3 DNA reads TGCGCCAGCAGCCAAGATCCTTTGTACGAGCAGTACTTC. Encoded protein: CASSQDPLYEQYF.

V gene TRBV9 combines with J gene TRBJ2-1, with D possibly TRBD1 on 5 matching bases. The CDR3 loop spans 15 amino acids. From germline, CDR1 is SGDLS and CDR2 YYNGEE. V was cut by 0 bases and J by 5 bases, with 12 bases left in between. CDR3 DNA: TGTGCCAGCAGCGTAGATAGGGGCCGCAACAATGAGCAGTTCTTC. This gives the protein CASSVDRGRNNEQFF.

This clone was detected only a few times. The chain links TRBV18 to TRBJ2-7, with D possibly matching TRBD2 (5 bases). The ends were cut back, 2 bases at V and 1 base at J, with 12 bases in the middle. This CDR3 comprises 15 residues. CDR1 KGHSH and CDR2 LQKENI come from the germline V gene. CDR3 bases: TGTGCCAGCTCACCAGGAGCGGCCCGATCCTACGAGCAGTACTTC. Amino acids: CASSPGAARSYEQYF.

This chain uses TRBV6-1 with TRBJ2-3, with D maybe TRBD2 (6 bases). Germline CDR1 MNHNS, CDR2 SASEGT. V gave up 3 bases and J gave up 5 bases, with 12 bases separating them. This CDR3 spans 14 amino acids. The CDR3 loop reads CASSDRRVGDTQYF. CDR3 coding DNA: TGTGCCAGCAGTGATAGGAGGGTAGGAGATACGCAGTATTTT.

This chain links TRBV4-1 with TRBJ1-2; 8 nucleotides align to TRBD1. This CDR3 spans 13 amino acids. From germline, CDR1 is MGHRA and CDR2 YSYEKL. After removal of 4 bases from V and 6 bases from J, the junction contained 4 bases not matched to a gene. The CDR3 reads CASSLGQGHGYTF. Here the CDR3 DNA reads TGCGCCAGCAGCCTAGGACAGGGCCATGGCTACACCTTC.

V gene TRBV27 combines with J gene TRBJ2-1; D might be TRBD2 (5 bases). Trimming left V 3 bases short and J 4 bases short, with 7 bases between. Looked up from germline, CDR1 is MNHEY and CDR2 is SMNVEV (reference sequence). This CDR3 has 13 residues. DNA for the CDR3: TGTGCCAGCAGTTTCTCGGGGTACAATGAGCAGTTCTTC. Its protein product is CASSFSGYNEQFF.

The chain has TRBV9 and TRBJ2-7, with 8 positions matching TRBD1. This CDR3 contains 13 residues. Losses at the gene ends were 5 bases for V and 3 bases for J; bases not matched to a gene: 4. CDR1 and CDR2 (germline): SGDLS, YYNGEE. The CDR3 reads CASSHGTGYEQYF. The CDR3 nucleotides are TGTGCCAGCAGTCACGGGACAGGCTACGAGCAGTACTTC.

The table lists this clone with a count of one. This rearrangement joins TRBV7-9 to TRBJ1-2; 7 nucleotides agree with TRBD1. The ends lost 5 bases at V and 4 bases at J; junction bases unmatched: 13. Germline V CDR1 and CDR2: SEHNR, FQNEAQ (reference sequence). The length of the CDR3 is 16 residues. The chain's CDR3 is CASSIHQRDRFYGYTF. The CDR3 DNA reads TGTGCCAGCAGCATTCACCAAAGGGACAGATTCTATGGCTACACCTTC.

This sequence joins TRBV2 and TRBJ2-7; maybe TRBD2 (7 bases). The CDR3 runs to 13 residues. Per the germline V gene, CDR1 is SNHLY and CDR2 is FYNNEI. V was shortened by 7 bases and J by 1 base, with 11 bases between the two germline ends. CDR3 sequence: CASTGGLSYEQYF. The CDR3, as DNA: TGTGCCAGCACCGGGGGGCTTTCCTACGAGCAGTACTTC.

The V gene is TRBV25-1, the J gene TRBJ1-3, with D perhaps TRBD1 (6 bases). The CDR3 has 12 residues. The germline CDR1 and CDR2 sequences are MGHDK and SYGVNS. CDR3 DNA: TGTGCGGCAGGGGAGACTGGAAACACCATATATTTT. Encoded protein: CAAGETGNTIYF. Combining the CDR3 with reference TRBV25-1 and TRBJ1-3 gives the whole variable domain EADIYQTPRYLVIGTGKKITLECSQTMGHDKMYWYQQDPGMELHLIHYSYGVNSTEKGDLSSESTVSRIRTEHFPLTLESARPSHTSQYLCAAGETGNTIYFGEGSWLTVV.